The rows below give T cell receptor beta chains drawn from one sample of a study of blood T cell repertoires in COVID-19. Only in-frame clones appear in the TCRdb table, and some are missing; sequencing was by immunoSEQ multiplex PCR. Here the sample spans some 390,000 clones, 80% to 90% being singletons. Sequenced sample: PBMCs or T cells enriched from blood (not recorded which). The receptors were sampled from a man aged 25-45 years who had recovered from COVID-19. Each CDR3 is given with its conserved first and last residue. The D gene is left open where the match is weak. The listing skips clone size in some rows; elsewhere it reads once, few, many or a size class.

>.|TRBD1|TRBJ2-7|TRBV28
CATETSAGGSYEQYF
TGTGCCACCGAGACGTCTGCAGGGGGCAGCTACGAGCAGTACTTC
>.|.|TRBJ2-2|TRBV11-3
CASSLALSGSTGELFF
TGTGCCAGCAGCTTAGCGCTGTCGGGAAGCACCGGGGAGCTGTTTTTT
>.|TRBD1|TRBJ2-1|TRBV19
CASSVTQGLPYNEQFF
TGTGCCAGTAGTGTCACACAGGGGCTACCCTACAATGAGCAGTTCTTC
>.|.|TRBJ1-2|TRBV3-1/TRBV3-2
CASSQGAQYTF
TGTGCCAGCAGCCAAGGGGCACAGTACACCTTC
>.|TRBD1|TRBJ2-2|TRBV2
CASSNNRGRDTGELFF
TGTGCCAGCAGCAATAACAGGGGGCGAGACACCGGGGAGCTGTTTTTT
>.|.|TRBJ1-6|TRBV19
CASSIDRQNSPLHF
TGTGCCAGTAGTATAGATCGTCAGAATTCACCCCTCCACTTT
>.|.|TRBJ1-2|TRBV30
CAWRGESNYGYTF
TGTGCCTGGAGGGGCGAGAGTAACTATGGCTACACCTTC
>once|TRBD1|TRBJ1-2|TRBV11-2
CASSLRQGARGGYTF
TGTGCCAGCAGCTTAAGACAGGGGGCGCGAGGAGGCTACACCTTC
>.|.|TRBJ2-5|TRBV2
CASSSGSLGKTQYF
TGTGCCAGCAGTTCCGGGAGTTTGGGGAAGACCCAGTACTTC
>.|.|TRBJ2-7|TRBV4-1
CASSQGLASSYEQYF
TGCGCCAGCAGCCAAGGTCTAGCGAGCTCCTACGAGCAGTACTTC
>.|.|TRBJ1-4|TRBV19
CASSIGQGIGEKLFF
TGTGCCAGTAGTATCGGGCAGGGAATAGGAGAAAAACTGTTTTTT
>.|.|TRBJ2-3|TRBV11-3
CASRGNTDTQYF
TGTGCCAGCAGGGGCAACACAGATACGCAGTATTTT
>.|TRBD1|TRBJ1-6|TRBV28
CASSPSMGQSPPLHF
TGTGCCAGCAGTCCTTCGATGGGACAGTCACCACCCCTCCACTTT
>.|TRBD1|TRBJ1-2|TRBV30
CAWSVGQTNYGYTF
TGTGCCTGGAGTGTGGGACAGACTAACTATGGCTACACCTTC
>.|.|TRBJ2-5|TRBV5-1
CASSPSLEETQYF
TGCGCCAGCAGCCCCTCCTTAGAAGAGACCCAGTACTTC
>.|.|TRBJ1-4|TRBV7-9
CASSPMGGLTNEKLFF
TGTGCCAGCAGCCCAATGGGGGGTTTAACTAATGAAAAACTGTTTTTT
>.|.|TRBJ2-7|TRBV7-8
CASSSLFEGAYEQYF
TGTGCCAGCAGCTCTCTTTTTGAGGGGGCCTACGAGCAGTACTTC
>.|TRBD1|TRBJ1-2|TRBV4-1
CASSPVITRDRVPTF
TGCGCCAGCAGCCCAGTAATCACCCGGGACAGGGTCCCCACCTTC
>.|.|TRBJ2-7|TRBV3-1/TRBV3-2
CASSQDLAGGREQYF
TGTGCCAGCAGCCAAGATCTGGCAGGGGGGCGCGAGCAGTACTTC
>.|.|TRBJ2-5|TRBV5-1
CASGVGAQETQYF
TGCGCCAGCGGGGTAGGGGCCCAAGAGACCCAGTACTTC
>.|TRBD1|TRBJ2-1|TRBV24-1
CATSDSALAQGYNEQFF
TGTGCCACCAGTGACTCTGCGCTGGCACAGGGGTACAATGAGCAGTTCTTC
>few|.|TRBJ2-7|TRBV10-1
CASSEAQGGSEQYF
TGCGCCAGCAGTGAAGCGCAGGGAGGTAGCGAGCAGTACTTC
>.|.|TRBJ1-2|TRBV6-5
CASRNQGYGYTF
TGTGCCAGCAGGAACCAGGGTTATGGCTACACCTTC
>once|.|TRBJ2-7|TRBV4-1
CASSSLAGVSEQYF
TGCGCCAGCAGCTCATTAGCTGGAGTGAGCGAGCAGTACTTC
>.|TRBD2|TRBJ2-1|TRBV5-4
CASSSGTSGSGEQFF
TGTGCCAGCAGCTCCGGGACTAGCGGGAGTGGTGAGCAGTTCTTC
>.|TRBD2|TRBJ2-1|TRBV7-7
CASSLAGDYNEQFF
TGTGCCAGCAGCCTAGCGGGAGACTACAATGAGCAGTTCTTC
>.|.|TRBJ1-4|TRBV20-1
CSASAGGTFLNEKLFF
TGCAGTGCTAGTGCCGGGGGGACATTTCTAAATGAAAAACTGTTTTTT
>.|.|TRBJ1-6|TRBV30
CASETGLSPLHF
TGTGCCTCCGAAACAGGGCTTTCACCCCTCCACTTT
>many|TRBD2|TRBJ2-2|TRBV9
CASSATGLAGGELFF
TGTGCCAGCAGCGCCACGGGACTAGCGGGCGGGGAGCTGTTTTTT
>.|.|TRBJ1-1|TRBV29-1
CSVQPWSTEAFF
TGCAGCGTGCAGCCTTGGAGCACTGAAGCTTTCTTT
>few|.|TRBJ1-5|TRBV1
CTSGTGENQPQHF
TGCACCAGTGGGACAGGAGAGAATCAGCCCCAGCATTTT